This TCR beta chain stems from a study of T cell responses to AZD1222 COVID-19 vaccine. Repertoires were generated with immunoSEQ multiplex PCR, while TCRdb's copy carries only in-frame clones and drops some. The data show more than 75,000 clones, about four fifths seen once. The CDR3 covers 15 residues. The germline V gene has CDR1 MDHEN and CDR2 SYDVKM. The germline V and J ends were trimmed by 6 bases and 2 bases, with 14 bases remaining between them. Points on this clone: What it binds is unknown.

Study-wide findings and caveats: Repertoires in all cases were sampled only once the peak T cell response had passed. CD4 TCRs linked to vaccination spanned spike, dominating at 160-218 and 743-854. As reported, nearly half of all spike-specific TCRs target variant regions that are unmutated. Donors, mostly white British, included more females; clonal diversity was possibly underestimated.

The source was peripheral blood, collected 28 days after the second AZD1222 dose. The clonotype originates from an adult who received the AZD1222 COVID-19 vaccine. The chain uses TRBV28 and TRBJ1-5, with D possibly TRBD1 on 5 matching bases. The CDR3 DNA reads as TGTGCCAGCAGAACCGGGGGAAGGGGCAATCAGCCCCAGCATTTT. Amino acid sequence: CASRTGGRGNQPQHF. Together with reference TRBV28 and TRBJ1-5, the CDR3 gives the full variable domain: DVKVTQSSRYLVKRTGEKVFLECVQDMDHENMFWYRQDPGLGLRLIYFSYDVKMKEKGDIPEGYSVSREKKERFSLILESASTNQTSMYLCASRTGGRGNQPQHFGDGTRLSIL.